One sample yielded the 8 T cell receptor beta chains listed below, sequenced in a study of cytomegalovirus exposure and HLA in healthy donors. Primers: 60 Vbeta forward and 13 Jbeta reverse. TCRdb's table, derived via immunoSEQ multiplex PCR, lists solely in-frame clones and lacks some. The sample includes 35,000 to 50,000 clones, approximately 84% of them seen just once. The sample was PBMCs. The receptors derive from a man aged 50 to 59 in good health and CMV-seronegative.

This rearrangement joins TRBV18 to TRBJ2-7; weak D call: TRBD1 (5 bases). Germline V gene data show CDR1 as KGHSH and CDR2 as LQKENI. Trimming removed 3 bases from V and 2 bases from J, with 14 bases in between. This CDR3 spans 15 amino acids. CDR3 region: CASSPALQETYEQYF. As DNA, the CDR3 is TGTGCCAGCTCACCCGCCCTACAGGAGACCTACGAGCAGTACTTC. Based on the CDR3 plus reference TRBV18 and TRBJ2-7, the full variable domain is NAGVMQNPRHLVRRRGQEARLRCSPMKGHSHVYWYRQLPEEGLKFMVYLQKENIIDESGMPKERFSAEFPKEGPSILRIQQVVRGDSAAYFCASSPALQETYEQYFGPGTRLTVT.

This clone has more than one count but fewer than ten. The chain joins TRBV10-3 to TRBJ2-7, with 7 bases that match TRBD1. The CDR3 consists of 14 residues. Germline CDR1 reads ENHRY; CDR2 reads SYGVKD. V lost 6 bases, J lost 1 base, and 6 bases stayed unmatched. DNA of the CDR3: TGTGCCATCAGGGATGAGGACAGGTCCTACGAGCAGTACTTC. Encoded protein: CAIRDEDRSYEQYF.

This sequence joins TRBV9 and TRBJ2-7; D gene unclear. CDR3 length equals 14 residues. CDR1 is SGDLS, CDR2 YYNGEE, per germline. V gave up 0 bases and J gave up 3 bases, with 10 bases separating them. The CDR3 nucleotides are TGTGCCAGCAGCGTAGGAGAGGAGTTCTACGAGCAGTACTTC. As protein: CASSVGEEFYEQYF.

The chain couples TRBV7-3 to TRBJ2-5; D is unresolved. The germline V gene encodes CDR1 SGHTA and CDR2 FQGTGA. V shed 1 base and J shed 5 bases, with 8 bases lying between them. The CDR3 has 13 amino acids. The CDR3 sequence is CASSLRPWETQYF. DNA for the CDR3: TGTGCCAGCAGCTTAAGGCCATGGGAGACCCAGTACTTC.

The chain links TRBV5-1 to TRBJ1-1; 8 nucleotides match TRBD1. Unmatched junction bases numbered 10, after V lost 4 bases and J lost 5 bases. Per the germline V gene, CDR1 is SGHRS and CDR2 is YFSETQ. CDR3 length equals 15 residues. The CDR3 is CASSLGTGGSTEAFF. Here the CDR3 DNA reads TGCGCCAGCAGCCTGGGGACAGGCGGCTCAACTGAAGCTTTCTTT.

The chain recombines TRBV4-1 with TRBJ1-1; no definite D call. The CDR3 has 15 residues. Trimming cost V 5 bases and J 1 base, with 14 bases left between them. Germline loops: CDR1 MGHRA, CDR2 YSYEKL. This CDR3 is CASSFQEGGNTEAFF. The DNA for the CDR3 is TGCGCCAGCAGCTTTCAGGAGGGCGGGAACACTGAAGCTTTCTTT.

J is TRBJ1-1 and V is TRBV4-1; tentative D call: TRBD1 (5 bases). CDR3 length: 13 amino acids. CDR1 and CDR2 from the germline V gene are MGHRA and YSYEKL. Deletions cut 4 bases from V and 3 bases from J, with 9 bases between. In nucleotides, the CDR3 is TGCGCCAGCAGCCCCGGGGGGGACACTGAAGCTTTCTTT. It specifies CASSPGGDTEAFF.

The chain has TRBV28 and TRBJ2-7; 9 bases are shared with TRBD2. Germline lookup yields CDR1 MDHEN and CDR2 SYDVKM. This CDR3 has 14 residues. Losses at the gene ends were 6 bases for V and 3 bases for J; bases not matched to a gene: 6. The CDR3, as DNA: TGTGCCAGCAGAGCTAGCGGGATCGGCTACGAGCAGTACTTC. Translation: CASRASGIGYEQYF.